This TCR beta chain derives from a study of molecular identifiers for immune sequencing clone quantification. General study results and limits: More than 99% of effector molecules, versus under 1% of naive-cell molecules, belonged to clones above 20 RNA copies.

To note about this clonotype: Its antigen is unidentified.

MiXCR, run by TCRdb on the PCR reads, gives a single entry per CDR3 protein. The sample yields under 600,000 distinct CDR3 sequences, roughly 25% seen once. V lost 4 bases and J 3 bases, leaving 19 bases between the germline ends. The CDR3 runs 16 residues. The germline CDR1 and CDR2 sequences are SNHLY and FYNNEI. The V gene is TRBV2, the J gene TRBJ2-7; weak D call: TRBD1 (6 bases). This TCR derives from a human donor in good health. Some libraries in this study had Jurkat cell RNA spiked in. The specimen sequenced was naive CD8+ T cells from blood, with Jurkat cell RNA spiked in. This sample's subset: FACS-sorted CD8+CD4-CCR7+CD45RA+ naive T cells. The CDR3 DNA follows: TGTGCCAGCAGTGCAGCTCCAACCGACAGGCACTACGAGCAGTACTTC. Translated: CASSAAPTDRHYEQYF.